The 2 T cell receptor beta chains below all came from one sample that was sequenced in a study of blood T cell repertoires in COVID-19 (dated by TCRdb to about 2020). The library was made by the immunoSEQ multiplex PCR assay. Not all clones reach the TCRdb copy of this immuneACCESS table, which keeps in-frame sequences only. Checked studies attribute under half of the gap to unresolved V genes and leave the rest unexplained. The sample contains about 150,000 clones, roughly 81% of them found a single time. The top ten clonotypes cover about 3.4% of the sample. Source material: PBMCs or T cells enriched from blood (not recorded which). All receptors come from a woman aged 45-65 years with acute COVID-19.

This clone showed up just a few times. The rearrangement uses TRBV4-3 and TRBJ1-4; 7 nucleotides match TRBD1. The ends lost 0 bases at V and 8 bases at J; junction bases unmatched: 9. Looked up from germline, CDR1 is LGHNA and CDR2 is YSLEER. This CDR3 has 16 residues. In DNA, the CDR3 is TGCGCCAGCAGCCAAGATATGAGACAGGGAACAGAAAAACTGTTTTTT. Protein product: CASSQDMRQGTEKLFF.

The chain is built from TRBV9 and TRBJ2-7; 7 nucleotides line up with TRBD1. Per the germline V gene, CDR1 is SGDLS and CDR2 is YYNGEE. The CDR3 length is 16 residues. Trimming at V came to 0 bases and at J to 0 bases, leaving 6 bases not matched to a gene. CDR3 in amino acids: CASSVGGGQFSYEQYF. DNA for the CDR3: TGTGCCAGCAGCGTAGGAGGGGGACAGTTCTCCTACGAGCAGTACTTC.